One sample yielded the 25 T cell receptor beta chains listed below, sequenced in a study of T-cell reconstitution after alpha-beta-depleted transplantation in children. Unique molecular identifiers were incorporated during preparation of the TCRbeta library. TCRdb recomputed calls from the PCR reads with MiXCR, one row per CDR3 protein. The sample shows 900,000 or so distinct CDR3 sequences, approximately 15% of them seen only once. This material consisted of PBMCs, mostly from graft donor cells, taken 360 days after TCRalphabeta/CD19-depleted stem cell transplant. The source of these receptors is a male patient between 10 and 17 years old who had a stem cell transplant for acute lymphoblastic leukemia, so the T cells may come from the graft donor.

This clonotype showed up just a few times. The gene calls are TRBV12-3 or TRBV12-4 and TRBJ1-1; possibly TRBD1 for D (5 bases). V gave up 1 base and J gave up 7 bases, with 13 bases separating them. The CDR3 is 14 amino acids. The CDR3 sequence: CASSLESRGLEAFF. The CDR3 DNA reads as TGTGCCAGCAGTTTAGAAAGTCGGGGCCTTGAAGCTTTCTTT.

This chain connects TRBV5-1 to TRBJ2-1, with D unclear. The CDR3 is 12 residues long. With 3 bases removed from V and 9 bases from J, the gap between germline ends came to 10 bases. Germline CDR1 is SGHRS and CDR2 is YFSETQ. Written as DNA, the CDR3 is TGCGCCAGCAGCTCCGATAGTAGTGAGCAGTTCTTC. Protein product: CASSSDSSEQFF.

The CDR3 is CASSLKEREGRETQYF. CDR3 DNA: TGCGCCAGCAGCTTGAAGGAGCGGGAGGGCCGAGAGACCCAGTACTTC. The V and J genes are TRBV5-1 and TRBJ2-5; 10 bases are shared with TRBD2. Germline V gene lookup returns CDR1 SGHRS and CDR2 YFSETQ. This CDR3 is 16 amino acids long. The V gene end was trimmed by 1 base and the J gene end by 4 bases; junction bases not matched to a gene: 7. The full variable domain, in which reference TRBV5-1 and TRBJ2-5 provide the parts outside the CDR3, is KAGVTQTPRYLIKTRGQQVTLSCSPISGHRSVSWYQQTPGQGLQFLFEYFSETQRNKGNFPGRFSGRQFSNSRSEMNVSTLELGDSALYLCASSLKEREGRETQYFGPGTRLLVL.

This chain joins TRBV7-9 and TRBJ2-7; D is ambiguous. V lost 7 bases, J lost 2 bases, and 21 bases lay in between. The CDR3 runs 16 residues. Per germline, CDR1 SEHNR and CDR2 FQNEAQ (reference sequence). The CDR3 DNA reads as TGTGCCAGCACCTTGACGAGGAACCGGGTAACCTACGAGCAGTACTTC. Its translation is CASTLTRNRVTYEQYF.

V gene TRBV5-1 combines with J gene TRBJ2-7; D may be TRBD2 (6 bases). CDR1 SGHRS and CDR2 YFSETQ come from the germline V gene. This CDR3 contains 16 residues. V lost 4 bases and J lost 5, with 22 bases in between. The CDR3 DNA sequence: TGCGCCAGCAGCCGGGGGACTCGAGGGAAGGTGGACGAGCAGTACTTC. Its protein product is CASSRGTRGKVDEQYF. Drawing the rest from reference TRBV5-1 and TRBJ2-7, the complete variable domain is KAGVTQTPRYLIKTRGQQVTLSCSPISGHRSVSWYQQTPGQGLQFLFEYFSETQRNKGNFPGRFSGRQFSNSRSEMNVSTLELGDSALYLCASSRGTRGKVDEQYFGPGTRLTVT.

This clonotype came up many times. The CDR3 DNA reads TGTGCCAGCAGCGCTAGGGAGGGCACAGATACGCAGTATTTT. Residues: CASSAREGTDTQYF. The chain uses TRBV9 and TRBJ2-3; TRBD2 is a possible D gene (6 bases). Between the trimmed V and J ends, which lost 3 bases and 1 base, there was a span of 9 bases. Germline V gives CDR1 SGDLS, CDR2 YYNGEE. The CDR3 contains 14 residues.

This clonotype occurred a few times. The chain employs TRBV5-1 and TRBJ1-4; 9 bases agree with TRBD1. The germline gives CDR1 SGHRS, CDR2 YFSETQ. The CDR3 loop spans 15 amino acids. V lost 1 base, J lost 6 bases, and 4 bases stayed unmatched. The CDR3 DNA sequence: TGCGCCAGCAGCTTGACGGGACAGGGAGATGAAAAACTGTTTTTT. This gives the protein CASSLTGQGDEKLFF.

The V gene is TRBV5-1, the J gene TRBJ2-7; D is unclear. CDR3 size: 14 residues. Germline assignment: CDR1 SGHRS and CDR2 YFSETQ. Trimming left V 0 bases short and J 3 bases short, with 10 bases between. The CDR3 loop reads CASSLEVSRYEQYF. As DNA, the CDR3 is TGCGCCAGCAGCTTGGAAGTATCCCGCTACGAGCAGTACTTC.

The rearrangement joins TRBV29-1 to TRBJ1-5; D remains ambiguous. The CDR3 totals 13 residues. Per the germline V gene, CDR1 is SQVTM and CDR2 is ANQGSEA. Trimming stripped 6 bases from V and 0 bases from J, with 9 bases between. CDR3 amino acids: CSVSSNSNQPQHF. CDR3 DNA sequence: TGCAGCGTCAGCAGTAATAGCAATCAGCCCCAGCATTTT.

This clonotype was seen more than once but under ten times. The V call is TRBV5-1, the J call TRBJ1-6, with D possibly being TRBD1 (5 bases). Germline V lookup: CDR1 SGHRS, CDR2 YFSETQ. This CDR3 spans 16 amino acids. The germline V and J ends were trimmed by 5 bases and 5 bases, with 17 bases remaining between them. The DNA for the CDR3 is TGCGCCAGCAGTCCTGTTTTGGACACTAATAATTCACCCCTCCACTTT. Residues: CASSPVLDTNNSPLHF.

This clonotype occurred a few times. The rearrangement links TRBV5-5 to TRBJ2-7, with D unclear. This CDR3 is 14 amino acids long. Germline lookup yields CDR1 SGHKS and CDR2 YYEKEE (reference sequence). V lost 1 base, J lost 1 base, and 9 bases lay in between. The CDR3 protein is CASSLFGLSYEQYF. The DNA for the CDR3 is TGTGCCAGCAGCTTGTTCGGGTTATCCTACGAGCAGTACTTC.

This clonotype was picked up a small number of times. J is TRBJ2-1 and V is TRBV3-1; 9 bases are a match to TRBD2. V was clipped by 8 bases and J by 6 bases; unmatched bases: 11. The CDR3 sequence is 15 residues long. Germline V gene data show CDR1 as LGHDT and CDR2 as YNNKEL (reference sequence). The CDR3 sequence is CASLHSGSGANEQFF. CDR3 in DNA: TGTGCCAGCTTGCATAGCGGGAGCGGGGCCAATGAGCAGTTCTTC.

This clonotype was detected ten times or more. J is TRBJ2-3 and V is TRBV27, with 10 bases matching TRBD2. CDR1 MNHEY and CDR2 SMNVEV come from the germline V gene (reference sequence). V was clipped by 3 bases and J by 2 bases; unmatched bases: 8. This CDR3 has 17 amino acids. The CDR3 nucleotides read TGTGCCAGCAGTTTGGGGGGACTAGCGCCTTTCACAGATACGCAGTATTTT. Protein: CASSLGGLAPFTDTQYF.

The V and J genes are TRBV20-1 and TRBJ1-2, with 9 bases that match TRBD1. CDR1 DFQATT and CDR2 SNEGSKA come from the germline V gene (reference sequence). The CDR3 covers 19 residues. CDR3 sequence (DNA): TGCAGCCAGACAGGGGGTGACGCTATAGGTTTTGATCGGGTCTATGGCTACACCTTC. As protein: CSQTGGDAIGFDRVYGYTF.

This clonotype showed up many times. The chain couples TRBV7-3 to TRBJ2-3; D possibly matches TRBD1 or TRBD2 (5 bases each). With 4 bases removed from V and 2 bases from J, the gap between germline ends came to 13 bases. CDR1 is SGHTA and CDR2 is FQGTGA in the germline V gene. The CDR3 covers 15 residues. The CDR3 is CASSSAGTFTDTQYF. CDR3 coding DNA: TGTGCCAGCAGCTCCGCCGGGACCTTCACAGATACGCAGTATTTT.

This clonotype has ten or more counts. The chain combines TRBV5-1 with TRBJ2-1; 7 bases agree with TRBD2. Germline V CDR1 and CDR2: SGHRS, YFSETQ. This CDR3 is built from 19 residues. Losses at the gene ends were 4 bases for V and 7 bases for J; bases not matched to a gene: 23. CDR3 residues: CASSQSLLGVAGKTNEQFF. DNA of the CDR3: TGCGCCAGCAGCCAGTCCTTGCTAGGGGTAGCGGGTAAGACTAATGAGCAGTTCTTC.

V is TRBV29-1 and J is TRBJ2-3; 8 bases are shared with TRBD2. This CDR3 contains 16 residues. The germline V gene has CDR1 SQVTM and CDR2 ANQGSEA. The trim removed 6 bases at V and 0 bases at J, leaving 11 bases unmatched. The CDR3 region has the DNA TGCAGCGTGGACTATAGGGCTAGCGGGAGCACAGATACGCAGTATTTT. Translated, it gives CSVDYRASGSTDTQYF.

The table lists this clonotype with a few counts. The chain is built from TRBV12-3 or TRBV12-4 and TRBJ2-1; 9 bases agree with TRBD2. This CDR3 region has 15 residues. After removal of 6 bases from V and 8 bases from J, the junction contained 11 bases not matched to a gene. CDR3 residues: CASRRLADEVYEQFF. The CDR3 DNA follows: TGTGCCAGCAGGAGACTAGCGGATGAGGTCTATGAGCAGTTCTTC.

This clonotype was counted ten times or more. The CDR3 bases are TGCGCCAGCAGTGAGAGCGGGAGGGCCCGTAATGAGCAGTTCTTC. Its protein is CASSESGRARNEQFF. V usage is TRBV10-1 and J usage is TRBJ2-1; 10 bases align to TRBD2. The CDR3 is 15 amino acids. After removal of 2 bases from V and 7 bases from J, the junction contained 5 bases not matched to a gene. Germline V gene sequence: CDR1 WNHNN, CDR2 SYGVQD (reference sequence).

The chain links TRBV4-1 to TRBJ1-4; the D gene is possibly TRBD1 (5 bases). CDR1 is MGHRA, CDR2 YSYEKL, per germline. The CDR3 loop spans 12 amino acids. Trimming left V 3 bases short and J 6 bases short, with 5 bases between. The chain's CDR3 is CASSHRDEKLFF. The CDR3 DNA reads as TGCGCCAGCAGCCACAGGGATGAAAAACTGTTTTTT.

This clonotype has at least ten counts. This chain joins TRBV5-1 and TRBJ2-1; weak D call: TRBD1 (6 bases). Germline CDR1 and CDR2: SGHRS and YFSETQ. The V gene lost 2 bases and the J gene lost 9 bases, with 9 bases spanning the gap. The CDR3 has 12 residues. Here the CDR3 reads CASSLTGPEQFF. The CDR3 DNA sequence: TGCGCCAGCAGCTTAACAGGGCCTGAGCAGTTCTTC.

The chain recombines TRBV5-1 with TRBJ2-1; 8 bases line up with TRBD2. This CDR3 is built from 18 residues. Per the germline V gene, CDR1 is SGHRS and CDR2 is YFSETQ. The J segment lost 0 bases and the V segment lost 4 bases, leaving 12 bases of the junction unmatched. The chain's CDR3 is CASSLSQAGATSYNEQFF. In DNA form, the CDR3 reads TGCGCCAGCAGCCTATCACAAGCGGGAGCGACCTCCTACAATGAGCAGTTCTTC.

This clonotype was observed a handful of times. V usage is TRBV27 and J usage is TRBJ2-2; the match to TRBD2 covers 7 bases. The V and J ends lost 4 bases and 6 bases, in that order; junction bases with no gene match: 11. The germline V gene encodes CDR1 MNHEY and CDR2 SMNVEV (reference sequence). The CDR3 sequence is 16 residues long. The CDR3, as DNA: TGTGCCAGCAGTTCCCTACTAGCGTCGGGGGCCGGGGAGCTGTTTTTT. Translating it yields CASSSLLASGAGELFF.

This clonotype came up a few times. The rearrangement joins TRBV18 to TRBJ2-5; 8 bases are a match to TRBD2. The CDR3 covers 15 residues. The V gene end was trimmed by 5 bases and the J gene end by 6 bases; junction bases not matched to a gene: 11. Germline values: CDR1 KGHSH, CDR2 LQKENI. This CDR3 reads CASSLSGSYRQTQYF. In DNA, the CDR3 is TGTGCCAGCTCATTGAGCGGGAGTTACAGGCAGACCCAGTACTTC.

In its sample, this clonotype was seen a few times. The V call is TRBV29-1, the J call TRBJ2-1, with 7 bases matching TRBD2. The CDR3 length is 14 residues. Germline CDR1 reads SQVTM; CDR2 reads ANQGSEA. Unmatched junction bases numbered 6, after V lost 3 bases and J lost 4 bases. Here the CDR3 reads CSVDHGRTYNEQFF. CDR3 sequence (DNA): TGCAGCGTTGATCACGGGAGGACGTACAATGAGCAGTTCTTC.